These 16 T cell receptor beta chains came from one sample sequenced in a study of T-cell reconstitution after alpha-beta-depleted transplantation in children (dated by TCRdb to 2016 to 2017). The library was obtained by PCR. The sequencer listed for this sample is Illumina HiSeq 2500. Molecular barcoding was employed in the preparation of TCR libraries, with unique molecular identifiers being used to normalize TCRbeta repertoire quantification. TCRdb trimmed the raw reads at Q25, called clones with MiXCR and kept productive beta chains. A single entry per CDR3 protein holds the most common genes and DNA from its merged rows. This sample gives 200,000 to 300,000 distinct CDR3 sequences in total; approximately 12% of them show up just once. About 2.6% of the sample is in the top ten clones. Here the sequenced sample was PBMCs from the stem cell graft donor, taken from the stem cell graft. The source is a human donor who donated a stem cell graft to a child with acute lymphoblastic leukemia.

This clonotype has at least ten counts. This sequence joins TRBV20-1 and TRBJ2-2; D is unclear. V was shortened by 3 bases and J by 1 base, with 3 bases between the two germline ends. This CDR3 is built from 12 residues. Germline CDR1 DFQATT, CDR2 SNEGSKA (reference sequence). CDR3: CSASMNTGELFF. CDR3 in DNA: TGCAGTGCTAGTATGAACACCGGGGAGCTGTTTTTT.

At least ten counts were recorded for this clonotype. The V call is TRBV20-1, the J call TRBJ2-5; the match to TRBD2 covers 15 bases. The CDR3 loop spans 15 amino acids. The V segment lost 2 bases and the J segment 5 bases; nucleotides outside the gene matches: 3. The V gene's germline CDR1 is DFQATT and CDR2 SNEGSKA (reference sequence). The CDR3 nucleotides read TGCAGTGCTAGAACTGGGACTAGCGGGGGGGAGACCCAGTACTTC. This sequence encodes CSARTGTSGGETQYF.

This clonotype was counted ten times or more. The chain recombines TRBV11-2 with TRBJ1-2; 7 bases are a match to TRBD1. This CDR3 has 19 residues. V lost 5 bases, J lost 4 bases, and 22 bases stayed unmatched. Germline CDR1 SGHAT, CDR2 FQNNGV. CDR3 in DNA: TGTGCCAGCAGCCTTGCTACCGGACAGGCGAGCTACGTTGCCTATGGCTACACCTTC. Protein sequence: CASSLATGQASYVAYGYTF.

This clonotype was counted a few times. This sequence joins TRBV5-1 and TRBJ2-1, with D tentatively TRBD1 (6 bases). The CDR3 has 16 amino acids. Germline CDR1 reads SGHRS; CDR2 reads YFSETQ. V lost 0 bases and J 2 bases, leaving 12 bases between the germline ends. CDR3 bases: TGCGCCAGCAGCTTGGCAGGGGTTATTGCCTACAATGAGCAGTTCTTC. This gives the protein CASSLAGVIAYNEQFF.

The CDR3 DNA is TGTGCCAGCAGCCAATCCACAGGCCAGGATACGCAGTATTTT. This sequence encodes CASSQSTGQDTQYF. This rearrangement joins TRBV5-4 to TRBJ2-3; D is possibly TRBD1 (5 bases). The CDR3 spans 14 residues. Between the trimmed V and J ends, which lost 4 bases and 6 bases, there was a span of 15 bases. The germline gives CDR1 SGHNT, CDR2 YYREEE (reference sequence).

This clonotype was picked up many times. The CDR3 region has the DNA TGCGCCAGCAGCCGAAGGACAGGGGACGCCGGGGAGCTGTTTTTT. It encodes CASSRRTGDAGELFF. The chain joins TRBV5-1 to TRBJ2-2; 9 bases are a match to TRBD1. Germline V gene lookup returns CDR1 SGHRS and CDR2 YFSETQ. The CDR3 loop spans 15 amino acids. V lost 4 bases and J lost 6; bases outside the gene matches: 7.

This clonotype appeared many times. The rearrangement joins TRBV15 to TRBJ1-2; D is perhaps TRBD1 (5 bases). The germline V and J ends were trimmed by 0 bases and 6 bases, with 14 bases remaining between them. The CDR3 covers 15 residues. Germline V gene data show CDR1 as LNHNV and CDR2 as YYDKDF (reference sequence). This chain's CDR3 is CATSRDRGRANGYTF. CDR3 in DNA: TGTGCCACCAGCAGAGATCGAGGCAGGGCAAATGGCTACACCTTC.

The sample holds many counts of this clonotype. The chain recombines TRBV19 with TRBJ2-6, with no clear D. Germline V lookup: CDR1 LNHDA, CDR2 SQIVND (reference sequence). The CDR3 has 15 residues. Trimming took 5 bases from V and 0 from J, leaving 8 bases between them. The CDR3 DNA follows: TGTGCCAGTAGTGAAGCCAGCTCTGGGGCCAACGTCCTGACTTTC. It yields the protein CASSEASSGANVLTF.

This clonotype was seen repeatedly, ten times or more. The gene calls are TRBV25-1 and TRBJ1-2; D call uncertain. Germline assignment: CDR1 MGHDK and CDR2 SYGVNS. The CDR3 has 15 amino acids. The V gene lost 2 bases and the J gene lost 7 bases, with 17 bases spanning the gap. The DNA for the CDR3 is TGTGCCAGCAGTGAAGCACAGTCCCTTGTGCGTGGCTACACCTTC. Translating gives CASSEAQSLVRGYTF.

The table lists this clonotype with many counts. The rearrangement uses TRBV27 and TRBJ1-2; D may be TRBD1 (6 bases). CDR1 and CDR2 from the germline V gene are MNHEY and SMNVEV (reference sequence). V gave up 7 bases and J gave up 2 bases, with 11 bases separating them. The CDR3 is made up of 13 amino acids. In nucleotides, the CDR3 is TGTGCCAGCAAGCGACAGGTGAACTATGGCTACACCTTC. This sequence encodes CASKRQVNYGYTF.

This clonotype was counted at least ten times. The CDR3: CASSPRLAGVTGELFF. The CDR3 DNA reads as TGTGCCAGCAGCCCACGACTAGCGGGGGTCACCGGGGAGCTGTTTTTT. The rearrangement links TRBV5-5 to TRBJ2-2; 12 bases agree with TRBD2. Germline V gene lookup returns CDR1 SGHKS and CDR2 YYEKEE (reference sequence). Trimming removed 4 bases from V and 4 bases from J; junction bases left unmatched: 5. This CDR3 has 16 amino acids. The full variable domain, its missing parts supplied by reference TRBV5-5 and TRBJ2-2, is DAGVTQSPTHLIKTRGQQVTLRCSPISGHKSVSWYQQVLGQGPQFIFQYYEKEERGRGNFPDRFSARQFPNYSSELNVNALLLGDSALYLCASSPRLAGVTGELFFGEGSRLTVL.

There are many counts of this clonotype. The CDR3 loop reads CASTVRNTGELFF. In DNA form, the CDR3 reads TGTGCCAGTACGGTCCGGAACACCGGGGAGCTGTTTTTT. The chain combines TRBV19 with TRBJ2-2; no reliable D call. Per the germline V gene, CDR1 is LNHDA and CDR2 is SQIVND (reference sequence). Trimming removed 7 bases at V and 1 base at J, with 7 bases between. The length of the CDR3 is 13 residues.

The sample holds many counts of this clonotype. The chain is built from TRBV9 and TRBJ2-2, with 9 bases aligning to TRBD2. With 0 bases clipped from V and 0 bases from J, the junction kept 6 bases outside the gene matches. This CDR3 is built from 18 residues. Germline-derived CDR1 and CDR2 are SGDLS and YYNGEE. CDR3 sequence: CASSVVGSGGANTGELFF. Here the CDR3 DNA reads TGTGCCAGCAGCGTAGTAGGTAGCGGGGGAGCGAACACCGGGGAGCTGTTTTTT.

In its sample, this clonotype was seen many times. The CDR3 region is CASRLGFPNNEQFF. As DNA, the CDR3 is TGTGCCAGCAGGTTGGGGTTTCCAAACAATGAGCAGTTCTTC. The rearrangement links TRBV12-3 or TRBV12-4 to TRBJ2-1; D is unresolved. This CDR3 is 14 amino acids long. V was clipped by 6 bases and J by 5 bases, with 14 bases between them.

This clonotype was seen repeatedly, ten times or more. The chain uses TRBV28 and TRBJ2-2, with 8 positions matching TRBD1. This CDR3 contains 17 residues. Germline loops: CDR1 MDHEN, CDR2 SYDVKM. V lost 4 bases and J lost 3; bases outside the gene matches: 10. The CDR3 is CASSSHGQGVDTGELFF. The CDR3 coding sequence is TGTGCCAGCAGTTCCCACGGACAGGGAGTTGACACCGGGGAGCTGTTTTTT. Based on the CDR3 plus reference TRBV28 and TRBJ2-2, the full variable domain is DVKVTQSSRYLVKRTGEKVFLECVQDMDHENMFWYRQDPGLGLRLIYFSYDVKMKEKGDIPEGYSVSREKKERFSLILESASTNQTSMYLCASSSHGQGVDTGELFFGEGSRLTVL.

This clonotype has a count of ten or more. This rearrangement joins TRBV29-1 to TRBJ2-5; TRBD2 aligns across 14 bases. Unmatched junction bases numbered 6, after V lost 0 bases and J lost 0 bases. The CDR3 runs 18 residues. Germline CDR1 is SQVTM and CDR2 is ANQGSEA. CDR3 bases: TGCAGCGTTGAAGATCCCGGGACTAGCGGGGGTTACCAAGAGACCCAGTACTTC. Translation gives CSVEDPGTSGGYQETQYF.